This T cell receptor (beta chain) was found in a study of blood T cell repertoires in COVID-19. Trimming shortened V by 3 bases and J by 7 bases, and 12 bases separated the two germline ends. Germline values: CDR1 LNHDA, CDR2 SQIVND (reference sequence). This CDR3 contains 13 residues. The table came from immunoSEQ multiplex PCR; TCRdb's copy has only in-frame clones and leaves some out. The sample has under 300,000 clones; 85% to 90% are singletons. This TCR derives from an older woman in a cohort exposed to, infected with or recovered from COVID-19 (not recorded which). The chain joins TRBV19 to TRBJ1-1; possible D gene TRBD1, 5 bases. The sequencing sample was made of PBMCs or T cells enriched from blood (not recorded which). The CDR3 DNA reads as TGTGCCAGTAGTATTTTCGGGGGTAATGAAGCTTTCTTT. Translation: CASSIFGGNEAFF.